The entry below gives a single T cell receptor beta chain sequence along with its context. The specificity of this receptor is unknown. Per-base quality was not reported, and no clone a single base away is much larger than it. Preparation of the library involved 5' RACE. Sequenced on an Illumina HiSeq 2500. The second PCR ran for roughly 7 to 12 cycles and used a J-beta primer mix along with a sample-barcoded 5' primer. Each TCR beta cDNA molecule received a unique molecular identifier from a template-switch 5' adaptor carrying 12 random nucleotides. Each sample yielded at least 3 million CDR3-containing paired-end reads. First-strand cDNA was synthesized from all RNA with the Mint cDNA synthesis kit, primed by a TRBC-specific oligonucleotide. Following uracil-DNA glycosylase treatment, a first 18-cycle PCR with universal primers M1SS and BC2_uni_R was performed on all cDNA. In the original analysis: For normalization, 1 million high-quality reads were randomly selected from each sample, with every read carrying a distinct molecular identifier. Reads sharing molecular identifiers were discarded rather than binned into consensus sequences. CDR3 identification, clonotype clustering and error correction used MiTCR with a Q25 quality threshold and the strictest error-elimination algorithm. A nonparametric unseen species model with Euler transformation was used to estimate lower-bound total TCR beta diversity. Using fastp at Q25 and MiXCR, TCRdb reprocessed the public reads and kept productive beta chains. Merged by CDR3 protein, the rows form single entries marked with the most common genes and DNA. TCRdb, rather than the study authors, made the V and J calls. The sample data list about 1.8 million distinct CDR3 sequences, and around 48% of these were observed just once. The ten biggest clones cover around 2.1% of the sample.

Systemically healthy Caucasian individuals from Russia, approximately 39 in total and aged about 6 to 95 years, were included as donors. Each donor gave approximately 9.3 milliliters of peripheral blood, collected into EDTA-treated Vacutainer tubes. Ficoll-Paque density-gradient centrifugation was used to isolate PBMCs, with at least 6.5 million obtained per sample. Total RNA was extracted from PBMCs with Trizol reagent, with at least 6 micrograms obtained per sample. For every donor, flow cytometry on a PBMC aliquot measured the percentage of naive CD45RAhigh/CD27high T cells. The source of the sample is a study of blood T cells in healthy people across ages (dated by TCRdb to the mid-2010s). Context from the whole study: In model experiments, template switching captured roughly one uniquely barcoded TCR beta cDNA molecule for every two T cells. To avoid experimental bias, donors of different ages were randomly spread across the sequencing lanes. Two additional independent replicas of 1 million unique cDNA reads from the same blood draw were analyzed for two donors (one aged 18 to 30 and one aged 80 or older). Age-related changes in TCR beta repertoire diversity were measured in the study by deep sequencing normalized with unique cDNA molecular identifiers. Four age groups were formed from the donors: young (average 16 years), middle-aged (more than 35), aged (62) and long-lived (around 82). Study-wide findings and limitations: Compared with the aged group, more naive CD4+ T cells, fewer expanded clones and increased TCR diversity were shown by the long-lived group, suggesting age selection. Since profiling was done on bulk unsorted PBMCs, naive and antigen-experienced compartments could not be conclusively compared. As age increased, observed TCR beta diversity per million T cells dropped in a roughly linear way, and a significant reduction was already evident by age approximately 40. The percentage of naive T cells measured by flow cytometry correlated strongly with observed TCR beta diversity. Estimates of total diversity from one million sequenced T cells were regarded as lower bounds and underestimates. Donor CMV infection status was unknown, potentially confounding age-related changes in expanded clonotypes.

The trim is 0 bases for V and 5 bases for J, with a gap of 14 bases between the germline ends. The germline V gene encodes CDR1 SGHRS and CDR2 YFSETQ. Its CDR3 holds 15 amino acids, cysteine through phenylalanine. Only the CDR3 DNA stays, 45 bases, in frame from base 1. The TCR was taken from a woman in her thirties or forties in good health. Sequences were obtained from blood. The sequence is built from TRBV5-1 and TRBJ2-5, with a tentative D gene TRBD1 over 5 matching bases. CDR3 protein: CASSLATSGKETQYF. The nucleotide sequence is given as TGCGCCAGCAGCTTGGCCACGTCAGGGAAGGAGACCCAGTACTTC.